Each of the 32 T cell receptor beta chains below was sequenced from the same sample in a study of cytomegalovirus exposure and HLA in healthy donors. TCRdb's table, derived via immunoSEQ multiplex PCR, lists solely in-frame clones and lacks some. The table shows roughly 130,000 clones, with approximately 85% occurring only once. Sequenced input: PBMCs. The receptors here all came from a woman aged 25-40 years in good health and CMV-seronegative.

This clone has only a few counts. V usage is TRBV27 and J usage is TRBJ1-1, with D perhaps TRBD1 (5 bases). CDR1 and CDR2 from the germline V gene are MNHEY and SMNVEV (reference sequence). The CDR3 contains 15 residues. V was shortened by 4 bases and J by 0 bases, with 12 bases between the two germline ends. DNA of the CDR3: TGTGCCAGCAGTTCAGCGACAGTAATGAACACTGAAGCTTTCTTT. Translation: CASSSATVMNTEAFF.

The rearrangement uses TRBV2 and TRBJ2-3; D may be TRBD2 (6 bases). Germline V gene lookup returns CDR1 SNHLY and CDR2 FYNNEI. V was clipped by 7 bases and J by 11 bases, with 19 bases between them. The CDR3 has 13 residues. The CDR3: CASMERGWGVQYF. The CDR3 DNA is TGTGCCAGCATGGAACGGGGGTGGGGAGTGCAGTATTTT. The full variable domain, in which reference TRBV2 and TRBJ2-3 provide the parts outside the CDR3, is EPEVTQTPSHQVTQMGQEVILRCVPISNHLYFYWYRQILGQKVEFLVSFYNNEISEKSEIFDDQFSVERPDGSNFTLKIRSTKLEDSAMYFCASMERGWGVQYFGPGTRLTVL.

The V call is TRBV7-9, the J call TRBJ1-1, with 9 bases aligning to TRBD1. The CDR3 consists of 15 residues. Per germline, CDR1 SEHNR and CDR2 FQNEAQ (reference sequence). V shed 5 bases, J shed 4 bases, and the junction held 8 bases outside the gene matches. The CDR3 DNA follows: TGTGCCAGCAGCCCATCGGGGACAGGGCTCACTGAAGCTTTCTTT. Encoded protein: CASSPSGTGLTEAFF.

To note about this clone: This clone may be a read error of a much larger clone one base away. The same CDR3 can be traced to other DNA sequences in this sample. This chain links TRBV6-4 with TRBJ2-1, with 10 bases aligning to TRBD2. The CDR3 totals 15 residues. Germline V gene lookup returns CDR1 MRHNA and CDR2 SNTAGT. Here the CDR3 DNA reads TGTGCCAGCAGTGACAGCGGGGGGGCCTATAATGAGCAGTTCTTC. Amino acids: CASSDSGGAYNEQFF.

In its sample, this clone was seen a few times. V usage is TRBV6-5 and J usage is TRBJ2-7, with 9 positions matching TRBD1. V lost 10 bases, J lost 5 bases, and 9 bases stayed unmatched. This CDR3 contains 13 residues. Germline CDR1 and CDR2: MNHEY and SVGAGI. For the CDR3, the DNA is TGTGCCACCACAGGGGGCGCAGACAACGAGCAGTACTTC. The encoded protein is CATTGGADNEQYF.

J is TRBJ1-3 and V is TRBV6-5; D possibly corresponds to TRBD1 (5 bases). From germline, CDR1 is MNHEY and CDR2 SVGAGI. The V gene lost 5 bases and the J gene lost 0 bases, with 11 bases spanning the gap. The CDR3 contains 15 residues. CDR3 sequence reads: CASSTRTFSGNTIYF. The CDR3 nucleotides are TGTGCCAGCAGTACCCGGACATTCTCTGGAAACACCATATATTTT.

V usage is TRBV11-2 and J usage is TRBJ1-1; D ambiguous. The CDR3 sequence is 14 residues long. Trimming removed 6 bases at V and 0 bases at J, with 11 bases between. CDR1 and CDR2 from the germline V gene are SGHAT and FQNNGV. This CDR3 reads CASRAVRLNTEAFF. CDR3 coding DNA: TGTGCCAGCAGAGCGGTACGTTTGAACACTGAAGCTTTCTTT.

The chain has TRBV18 and TRBJ2-5, with D possibly matching TRBD2 (5 bases). Per the germline V gene, CDR1 is KGHSH and CDR2 is LQKENI. Between the trimmed V and J ends, which lost 5 bases and 0 bases, there was a span of 10 bases. CDR3 length: 14 amino acids. The CDR3 reads CASSTRADQETQYF. As DNA, the CDR3 is TGTGCCAGCTCAACCCGAGCGGACCAAGAGACCCAGTACTTC.

V is TRBV5-1 and J is TRBJ2-2; 10 bases fit TRBD2. Germline V gives CDR1 SGHRS, CDR2 YFSETQ. This CDR3 region has 18 residues. The V gene end was trimmed by 5 bases and the J gene end by 7 bases; junction bases not matched to a gene: 17. The CDR3: CASSLAGAIGRVRGELFF. DNA of the CDR3: TGCGCCAGCAGTCTAGCGGGGGCCATAGGACGGGTACGCGGGGAGCTGTTTTTT.

The chain links TRBV5-4 to TRBJ1-2; 7 positions agree with TRBD1. There are 12 residues in the CDR3. V trimming: 4 bases; J trimming: 8 bases; junction bases outside the gene matches: 5. The germline V gene encodes CDR1 SGHNT and CDR2 YYREEE (reference sequence). CDR3 amino acids: CASSGDRDGYTF. CDR3 coding DNA: TGTGCCAGCAGCGGCGACAGGGACGGCTACACCTTC. The full variable domain, rest sourced from reference TRBV5-4 and TRBJ1-2, is ETGVTQSPTHLIKTRGQQVTLRCSSQSGHNTVSWYQQALGQGPQFIFQYYREEENGRGNFPPRFSGLQFPNYSSELNVNALELDDSALYLCASSGDRDGYTFGSGTRLTVV.

This chain uses TRBV27 with TRBJ2-3; 8 bases match TRBD2. This CDR3 has 17 residues. Germline CDR1 is MNHEY and CDR2 is SMNVEV (reference sequence). The V and J ends lost 4 bases and 4 bases, in that order; junction bases with no gene match: 13. CDR3 bases: TGTGCCAGCAGTTACCTACGGGAGGGGGGGAGCGCAGATACGCAGTATTTT. Translation: CASSYLREGGSADTQYF.

V gene TRBV2 combines with J gene TRBJ2-2; 9 bases map to TRBD1. V was clipped by 6 bases and J by 4 bases; unmatched bases: 6. This CDR3 is built from 15 residues. Germline V gene lookup returns CDR1 SNHLY and CDR2 FYNNEI. The CDR3 sequence: CASSQGQGITGELFF. The CDR3 bases are TGTGCCAGCAGCCAAGGACAGGGGATCACCGGGGAGCTGTTTTTT. Full variable domain (rest looked up from reference TRBV2 and TRBJ2-2): EPEVTQTPSHQVTQMGQEVILRCVPISNHLYFYWYRQILGQKVEFLVSFYNNEISEKSEIFDDQFSVERPDGSNFTLKIRSTKLEDSAMYFCASSQGQGITGELFFGEGSRLTVL.

Points on this clone: A read error may account for a junction end that differs from germline. V and J are TRBV5-6 and TRBJ1-5; D gene uncertain. This CDR3 region has 15 residues. From germline, CDR1 is SGHDT and CDR2 YYEEEE. CDR3 amino acids: CANSLTEYSNQPQHF. The CDR3 region has the DNA TGTGCCAACAGCTTAACAGAGTATAGCAATCAGCCCCAGCATTTT.

This chain joins TRBV10-2 and TRBJ2-7, with TRBD1 matching over 7 bases. This CDR3 contains 15 residues. J gave up 2 bases and V 4 bases, and 8 bases lay outside the gene matches. Germline-derived CDR1 and CDR2 are WSHSY and SAAADI. The CDR3 spells CASSGPQGPTYEQYF. The DNA of the CDR3 is TGCGCCAGCAGTGGACCACAGGGGCCAACCTACGAGCAGTACTTC.

The chain joins TRBV11-3 to TRBJ2-2, with D perhaps matching TRBD2 (6 bases). V lost 1 base to trimming and J lost 4 bases, with 13 bases between them. This CDR3 has 16 amino acids. Looked up from germline, CDR1 is SGHNT and CDR2 is YENEEA. CDR3 sequence (DNA): TGTGCCAGCAGCTTAGCGGCTAGCGCGGGCACCGGGGAGCTGTTTTTT. Protein product: CASSLAASAGTGELFF.

This chain joins TRBV2 and TRBJ2-1; the D is unclear. The CDR3 loop spans 14 amino acids. The germline V gene encodes CDR1 SNHLY and CDR2 FYNNEI. Between the trimmed V and J ends, which lost 3 bases and 3 bases, there was a span of 9 bases. The CDR3 protein is CASSDGVHYNEQFF. The CDR3 coding sequence is TGTGCCAGCAGTGATGGAGTACACTACAATGAGCAGTTCTTC.

This chain joins TRBV19 and TRBJ2-6; 12 nucleotides line up with TRBD1. The CDR3 has 20 amino acids. Trimming at V came to 1 base and at J to 2 bases, leaving 9 bases not matched to a gene. CDR1 LNHDA and CDR2 SQIVND come from the germline V gene (reference sequence). CDR3 in amino acids: CASSIVRPGQGAPGANVLTF. In DNA, the CDR3 is TGTGCCAGTAGTATAGTCCGTCCGGGACAGGGGGCGCCTGGGGCCAACGTCCTGACTTTC.

This clone was found once. The rearrangement joins TRBV20-1 to TRBJ2-5; a possible D gene is TRBD1 (6 bases). V lost 5 bases and J lost 5, with 9 bases in between. CDR1 and CDR2 (germline): DFQATT, SNEGSKA (reference sequence). The CDR3 has 11 residues. The CDR3 loop reads CSALRGETQYF. Written as DNA, the CDR3 is TGCAGTGCTCTGAGGGGGGAGACCCAGTACTTC.

This sequence joins TRBV14 and TRBJ2-7; 7 nucleotides agree with TRBD1. V was pared by 1 base and J by 0 bases, with 3 bases of the junction left unmatched. The germline CDR1 and CDR2 sequences are SGHDN and FVKESK. The CDR3 consists of 15 residues. The CDR3 protein is CASSQAQGLSYEQYF. In DNA form, the CDR3 reads TGTGCCAGCAGCCAAGCACAGGGGCTCTCCTACGAGCAGTACTTC.

The chain couples TRBV2 to TRBJ2-7; TRBD1 matches 10 bases. Trimming cost V 6 bases and J 2 bases; bases outside gene matches: 4. The CDR3 consists of 14 residues. Germline CDR1 and CDR2: SNHLY and FYNNEI. The CDR3 here is CASRTGQGAYEQYF. CDR3 nucleotides: TGTGCCAGCAGAACCGGACAGGGGGCCTACGAGCAGTACTTC.

The chain joins TRBV6-1 to TRBJ2-5; the match to TRBD1 covers 8 bases. The germline gives CDR1 MNHNS, CDR2 SASEGT. The junction had 7 bases not matched to a gene; V was cut back by 7 bases and J by 3 bases. This CDR3 comprises 14 residues. The chain's CDR3 is CASTTLDREETQYF. The CDR3 DNA sequence: TGTGCCAGCACCACTCTGGACAGGGAAGAGACCCAGTACTTC.

Notes on this clone: Compared with germline, one end of the junction differs, possibly owing to a read error. The chain employs TRBV7-2 and TRBJ1-2; 9 nucleotides align to TRBD1. This CDR3 is built from 14 residues. Germline CDR1 is SGHTA and CDR2 is FQGNSA. The CDR3 loop is CASSRSSVRDREVF. The CDR3 nucleotides are TGTGCCAGCAGCCGCTCCTCAGTCCGGGACAGGGAGGTTTTC.

A few counts support this clone. V is TRBV11-2 and J is TRBJ1-1, with unresolved D. This CDR3 is built from 11 residues. Germline CDR1 and CDR2: SGHAT and FQNNGV. Trimming removed 4 bases at V and 5 bases at J, with 5 bases between. DNA of the CDR3: TGTGCCAGCAGCTCCACAACTGAAGCTTTCTTT. Translation: CASSSTTEAFF.

This chain joins TRBV4-1 and TRBJ1-4, with 7 positions matching TRBD1. The CDR3 is 16 residues long. Unmatched junction bases numbered 8, after V lost 1 base and J lost 6 bases. Germline V lookup: CDR1 MGHRA, CDR2 YSYEKL. CDR3 DNA sequence: TGCGCCAGCAGCCAAGTGCTTGGGACAGCCGATGAAAAACTGTTTTTT. As protein: CASSQVLGTADEKLFF.

The CDR3 here is CASSFSQLGTDTQYF. CDR3 in DNA: TGCGCCAGCAGCTTCTCCCAACTCGGGACAGATACGCAGTATTTT. V usage is TRBV5-1 and J usage is TRBJ2-3; D unresolved. CDR3 length: 15 amino acids. In germline, CDR1 is SGHRS, CDR2 YFSETQ. The V end lost 2 bases, the J end lost 3 bases, and 13 bases lay between the germline ends. The full variable domain, completed using reference TRBV5-1 and TRBJ2-3, is KAGVTQTPRYLIKTRGQQVTLSCSPISGHRSVSWYQQTPGQGLQFLFEYFSETQRNKGNFPGRFSGRQFSNSRSEMNVSTLELGDSALYLCASSFSQLGTDTQYFGPGTRLTVL.

The V gene is TRBV2, the J gene TRBJ2-7, with TRBD1 identical over 8 bases. J lost 7 bases, V lost 5 bases, and 16 bases had no gene match. The CDR3 loop spans 16 amino acids. The V gene's germline CDR1 is SNHLY and CDR2 FYNNEI. This CDR3 is CASSYQPRGPTGEQYF. CDR3 bases: TGTGCCAGCAGTTACCAACCCAGGGGGCCAACGGGAGAGCAGTACTTC.

This chain joins TRBV9 and TRBJ1-5, with a weak D call TRBD1 (5 bases). The length of the CDR3 is 14 residues. Per the germline V gene, CDR1 is SGDLS and CDR2 is YYNGEE. V lost 0 bases and J 4 bases, leaving 8 bases between the germline ends. For the CDR3, the DNA is TGTGCCAGCAGCGTAGGACAGAGAAATCAGCCCCAGCATTTT. Translated, it gives CASSVGQRNQPQHF.

This clone is a singleton in its sample. The CDR3 region is CASSPWASDYEQYF. CDR3 sequence (DNA): TGCGCCAGCAGCCCTTGGGCTAGCGACTACGAGCAGTACTTC. The chain links TRBV5-1 to TRBJ2-7; D might be TRBD2 (6 bases). CDR1 is SGHRS and CDR2 is YFSETQ in the germline V gene. V was cut by 4 bases and J by 3 bases, with 14 bases left in between. The CDR3 sequence is 14 residues long. Based on the CDR3 plus reference TRBV5-1 and TRBJ2-7, the full variable domain is KAGVTQTPRYLIKTRGQQVTLSCSPISGHRSVSWYQQTPGQGLQFLFEYFSETQRNKGNFPGRFSGRQFSNSRSEMNVSTLELGDSALYLCASSPWASDYEQYFGPGTRLTVT.

V gene TRBV2 combines with J gene TRBJ2-1, with D perhaps TRBD2 (6 bases). CDR1 SNHLY and CDR2 FYNNEI come from the germline V gene. The CDR3 sequence is 16 residues long. V shed 1 base and J shed 9 bases, with 19 bases lying between them. CDR3 region: CASSEERVGRGVEQFF. CDR3 sequence (DNA): TGTGCCAGCAGTGAAGAGCGGGTGGGGCGGGGCGTTGAGCAGTTCTTC.

The CDR3 bases are TGCGCCAGCAGGGGGCTAGCGGGGGGAGATACGCAGTATTTT. Protein: CASRGLAGGDTQYF. This chain joins TRBV5-1 and TRBJ2-3; 11 bases fit TRBD2. In germline, CDR1 is SGHRS, CDR2 YFSETQ. The CDR3 is 14 amino acids. Trimming removed 5 bases from V and 5 bases from J; junction bases left unmatched: 4.

The genes are TRBV14 and TRBJ1-4; D is undetermined. Trimming cost V 0 bases and J 0 bases, with 11 bases left between them. Germline CDR1 SGHDN, CDR2 FVKESK. The CDR3 loop spans 17 amino acids. CDR3 DNA sequence: TGTGCCAGCAGCCAAGATATCCCGTTTGCAACTAATGAAAAACTGTTTTTT. It encodes CASSQDIPFATNEKLFF. Full variable domain (outside the CDR3, taken from reference TRBV14 and TRBJ1-4): EAGVTQFPSHSVIEKGQTVTLRCDPISGHDNLYWYRRVMGKEIKFLLHFVKESKQDESGMPNNRFLAERTGGTYSTLKVQPAELEDSGVYFCASSQDIPFATNEKLFFGSGTQLSVL.

V is TRBV13 and J is TRBJ2-7, with 10 nucleotides matching TRBD1. CDR1 PRHDT and CDR2 FYEKMQ come from the germline V gene (reference sequence). This CDR3 comprises 13 residues. V gave up 5 bases and J gave up 5 bases; unmatched junction bases: 3. The CDR3, as DNA: TGTGCCAGCAGCCCCGGGACAGGGGACGAGCAGTACTTC. Translating it yields CASSPGTGDEQYF. Full variable domain (remainder filled in from reference TRBV13 and TRBJ2-7): AAGVIQSPRHLIKEKRETATLKCYPIPRHDTVYWYQQGPGQDPQFLISFYEKMQSDKGSIPDRFSAQQFSDYHSELNMSSLELGDSALYFCASSPGTGDEQYFGPGTRLTVT.